Listed here are 18 T cell receptor beta chains from one sample, sequenced in a study of OX40 agonist ivuxolimab in advanced cancers. Receptor amplification or capture employed the immunoSEQ multiplex PCR assay. This is the immuneACCESS table as TCRdb keeps it, with only in-frame sequences that have V and J called. A part of the clones is gone; compared with another copy, unresolved V genes explain less than half, and the rest is unexplained. Present in this sample are over 45,000 clones, around 81% of which were seen just once. Roughly 3% of the sample goes to the ten largest clones. The material was CD4+ or CD8+ T cells sorted from blood, obtained in a trial of the OX40 agonist ivuxolimab. The receptors stem from an adult with an advanced solid tumor such as melanoma, head and neck, liver or kidney cancer.

The chain carries TRBV9 and TRBJ2-5, with D perhaps matching TRBD1 (5 bases). Germline V gene data show CDR1 as SGDLS and CDR2 as YYNGEE. The CDR3 spans 15 residues. V dropped 0 bases and J dropped 5 bases, with 14 bases sitting between them. CDR3 DNA: TGTGCCAGCAGCGTAGCTACTGGGGCGTCGGAGACCCAGTACTTC. It yields the protein CASSVATGASETQYF.

The chain has TRBV6-7 and TRBJ2-2; D is uncertain. TRBV6-7 is known as an ORF, though its function is uncertain. The CDR3 runs to 17 residues. Trimming removed 5 bases from V and 1 base from J, with 17 bases in between. The DNA for the CDR3 is TGTGCCAGCAGTCTCGACCGAACGTTGCGGAACACCGGGGAGCTGTTTTTT. This encodes CASSLDRTLRNTGELFF.

The V gene is TRBV10-3, the J gene TRBJ2-7; D possibly uses TRBD1 or TRBD2 (5 bases each). There are 12 residues in the CDR3. Trimming took off 10 bases at V and 5 bases at J, with 15 bases between the two ends. The germline CDR1 and CDR2 sequences are ENHRY and SYGVKD. The CDR3: CATGGVGDEQYF. The CDR3 bases are TGTGCCACCGGTGGGGTGGGGGACGAGCAGTACTTC.

With respect to this clone: One end of the junction does not line up with germline, which may come from a read error. The V call is TRBV5-1, the J call TRBJ1-2; the D is unclear. The CDR3 spans 15 residues. From germline, CDR1 is SGHRS and CDR2 YFSETQ. Here the CDR3 reads CASSYGSSRHYGYTF. The CDR3 DNA follows: TGTGCCAGCAGCTACGGGTCTTCCCGACACTATGGCTACACCTTC.

This chain uses TRBV10-3 with TRBJ2-7; 7 bases match TRBD2. Germline CDR1 ENHRY, CDR2 SYGVKD. The CDR3 loop spans 14 amino acids. V lost 4 bases and J lost 2; bases outside the gene matches: 5. CDR3 loop: CAISGQREAYEQYF. DNA for the CDR3: TGTGCCATCAGTGGTCAACGGGAGGCCTACGAGCAGTACTTC.

The rearrangement links TRBV6-4 to TRBJ1-1; possibly TRBD1 for D (5 bases). V was cut by 4 bases and J by 9 bases, with 15 bases left in between. Germline lookup yields CDR1 MRHNA and CDR2 SNTAGT. The CDR3 length is 13 residues. The CDR3 reads CASSVGRDTQAFF. DNA for the CDR3: TGTGCCAGCAGTGTGGGCAGGGATACGCAAGCTTTCTTT.

This rearrangement joins TRBV5-1 to TRBJ2-5, with 8 bases lining up with TRBD2. Trimming took 0 bases from V and 4 from J; bases not matched to a gene: 5. Germline CDR1 and CDR2: SGHRS and YFSETQ. The CDR3 extends over 15 amino acids. The CDR3 region is CASSLEGLAGETQYF. CDR3 nucleotide sequence: TGCGCCAGCAGCTTGGAAGGGCTAGCGGGAGAGACCCAGTACTTC.

The chain combines TRBV29-1 with TRBJ1-1; D call uncertain. The germline gives CDR1 SQVTM, CDR2 ANQGSEA. V lost 7 bases to trimming and J lost 4 bases, with 16 bases between them. The CDR3 consists of 13 residues. CDR3 loop: CSAVPRVRTEAFF. The CDR3 bases are TGCAGCGCTGTCCCTCGGGTGCGCACTGAAGCTTTCTTT. Drawing the rest from reference TRBV29-1 and TRBJ1-1, the complete variable domain is SAVISQKPSRDICQRGTSLTIQCQVDSQVTMMFWYRQQPGQSLTLIATANQGSEATYESGFVIDKFPISRPNLTFSTLTVSNMSPEDSSIYLCSAVPRVRTEAFFGQGTRLTVV.

The chain carries TRBV6-6 and TRBJ2-5; a possible D gene is TRBD1 (6 bases). V gave up 2 bases and J gave up 5 bases, with 15 bases separating them. The CDR3 covers 15 residues. Germline loops: CDR1 MNHNY, CDR2 SVGAGI (reference sequence). CDR3 coding DNA: TGTGCCAGCAGTTACGGCAACAGGGCATTGGAGACCCAGTACTTC. Translation: CASSYGNRALETQYF.

This chain uses TRBV18 with TRBJ2-2, with 9 bases aligning to TRBD2. Germline loops: CDR1 KGHSH, CDR2 LQKENI. The junction had 6 bases not matched to a gene; V was cut back by 4 bases and J by 3 bases. This CDR3 is built from 16 residues. For the CDR3, the DNA is TGTGCCAGCTCACGAGGAGCGGGGGGAGACACCGGGGAGCTGTTTTTT. Translation: CASSRGAGGDTGELFF.

This clone was seen once. This chain uses TRBV7-2 with TRBJ1-6, with 10 bases that match TRBD1. CDR1 and CDR2 (germline): SGHTA, FQGNSA. V lost 3 bases and J lost 4; bases outside the gene matches: 6. The CDR3 runs to 17 residues. In nucleotides, the CDR3 is TGTGCCAGCAGCTTGGGGACAGGGGCAACGTATAATTCACCCCTCCACTTT. Amino acids: CASSLGTGATYNSPLHF.

V usage is TRBV9 and J usage is TRBJ1-1; D is unclear. Trimming removed 0 bases at V and 0 bases at J, with 6 bases between. The CDR3 is 14 amino acids. Germline V gives CDR1 SGDLS, CDR2 YYNGEE. CDR3 sequence reads: CASSVGEVNTEAFF. CDR3 sequence (DNA): TGTGCCAGCAGCGTAGGGGAGGTGAACACTGAAGCTTTCTTT.

The genes are TRBV6-5 and TRBJ2-7, with 8 positions matching TRBD1. This CDR3 is 16 amino acids long. Germline V gene sequence: CDR1 MNHEY, CDR2 SVGAGI. V shed 6 bases and J 2 bases; nucleotides not matched to a gene: 12. The CDR3 here is CASRYEGGQGTYEQYF. The CDR3 nucleotides read TGTGCCAGCAGGTACGAAGGAGGACAGGGTACCTACGAGCAGTACTTC.

This clone was counted a single time. The junction departs from the called germline gene at one end, perhaps through a read error. This chain connects TRBV5-4 to TRBJ1-2; 9 nucleotides align to TRBD1. CDR1 is SGHNT, CDR2 YYREEE, per germline (reference sequence). There are 16 residues in the CDR3. The chain's CDR3 is CASSQSPGQGHYGYTF. The DNA for the CDR3 is TGCGCCAGCAGCCAATCGCCGGGACAGGGACACTATGGCTACACCTTC.

Worth noting for this clone: This sample includes further DNA sequences coding for the same CDR3. The chain joins TRBV18 to TRBJ2-3; no definite D call. The CDR3 has 12 amino acids. The V gene lost 2 bases and the J gene lost 0 bases, with 0 bases spanning the gap. Germline lookup yields CDR1 KGHSH and CDR2 LQKENI. CDR3 protein: CASSPSTDTQYF. The CDR3 region has the DNA TGTGCCAGCTCACCAAGCACAGATACGCAGTATTTT.

V and J are TRBV5-6 and TRBJ2-7; D not resolved. Germline CDR1 reads SGHDT; CDR2 reads YYEEEE. This CDR3 has 13 residues. Trimming left V 0 bases short and J 5 bases short, with 9 bases between. CDR3 in amino acids: CASSLGVPHEQYF. CDR3 DNA: TGTGCCAGCAGCTTGGGGGTCCCCCACGAGCAGTACTTC.

CDR3 sequence reads: CASSQALGLAREQYF. The CDR3 DNA reads TGCGCCAGCAGCCAAGCCCTAGGACTAGCACGAGAGCAGTACTTC. The rearrangement links TRBV4-1 to TRBJ2-7; TRBD2 aligns across 8 bases. The CDR3 covers 15 residues. J gave up 7 bases and V 1 base, and 9 bases lay outside the gene matches. Per the germline V gene, CDR1 is MGHRA and CDR2 is YSYEKL.

The V and J genes are TRBV19 and TRBJ1-3, with unresolved D. Between the trimmed V and J ends, which lost 0 bases and 8 bases, there was a span of 14 bases. The CDR3 has 15 amino acids. Germline lookup yields CDR1 LNHDA and CDR2 SQIVND (reference sequence). This CDR3 is CASSIDPQRVDTIYF. DNA for the CDR3: TGTGCCAGTAGTATAGACCCCCAGAGGGTGGACACCATATATTTT.